Listed here is a single T cell receptor beta chain. V shed 0 bases and J shed 6 bases, with 7 bases lying between them. Germline V gene data show CDR1 as LNHNV and CDR2 as YYDKDF (reference sequence). The CDR3 is made up of 13 amino acids. The sample is drawn from a study of blood T cell repertoires in COVID-19. As for the study in general: Samples taken during acute and convalescent COVID-19 were collected in the United States, Italy and Spain. PBMCs, B-cell-depleted T cells, or T cells were the source of the cDNA or gDNA that made up the material.

In the authors' methods: Reference gene primer amplification in the assay estimated nucleated cell counts. The table came from immunoSEQ multiplex PCR; TCRdb's copy has only in-frame clones and leaves some out. Clone size and V and J calls were adopted from that table, with D and trimming inferred from the DNA. The sample consists of over 200,000 clones, 80% to 90% of them appearing once. This TCR was sampled from a man aged 35 to 55 with active or convalescent COVID-19. The chain links TRBV15 to TRBJ2-3; maybe TRBD1 (5 bases). The sample consisted of peripheral blood. DNA for the CDR3: TGTGCCACCAGCAGAGATTGGGGCGATACGCAGTATTTT. Translating gives CATSRDWGDTQYF.